The clone carrying this T cell receptor (beta chain) came up a few times. What it binds is unknown. The CDR3 consists of 16 residues. The germline gives CDR1 LGHNA, CDR2 YNFKEQ. V lost 7 bases, J lost 0 bases, and 18 bases lay in between. The data are from a study of T-cell memory formation after mild COVID-19. Study-level points and caveats: Confirmation was lacking for SARS-CoV-2 specificity of second-wave clones that peaked on day 37. There were some responding clones in pre-infection memory, which suggested that cross-reactive memory had joined. Whereas later expanders leaned CD4+, clones contracting day 15 to 85 showed a balanced CD4/CD8 makeup.

TCRdb reprocessed the 5' RACE reads with MiXCR, giving one entry per CDR3 protein. The data contain some 600,000 distinct CDR3 sequences, 15% to 20% of them singletons. Sequenced material: PBMCs or a T cell subset sorted from them (not recorded which). The chain has TRBV4-2 and TRBJ1-1; D remains unclear. The sequence derives from an adult woman who had mild COVID-19 (a few samples of this study predate the infection). Cell type and time point are not known. In DNA, the CDR3 is TGTGCCAGCACCCCAGGTTCAGGCCCTATGAACACTGAAGCTTTCTTT. Its translation is CASTPGSGPMNTEAFF.